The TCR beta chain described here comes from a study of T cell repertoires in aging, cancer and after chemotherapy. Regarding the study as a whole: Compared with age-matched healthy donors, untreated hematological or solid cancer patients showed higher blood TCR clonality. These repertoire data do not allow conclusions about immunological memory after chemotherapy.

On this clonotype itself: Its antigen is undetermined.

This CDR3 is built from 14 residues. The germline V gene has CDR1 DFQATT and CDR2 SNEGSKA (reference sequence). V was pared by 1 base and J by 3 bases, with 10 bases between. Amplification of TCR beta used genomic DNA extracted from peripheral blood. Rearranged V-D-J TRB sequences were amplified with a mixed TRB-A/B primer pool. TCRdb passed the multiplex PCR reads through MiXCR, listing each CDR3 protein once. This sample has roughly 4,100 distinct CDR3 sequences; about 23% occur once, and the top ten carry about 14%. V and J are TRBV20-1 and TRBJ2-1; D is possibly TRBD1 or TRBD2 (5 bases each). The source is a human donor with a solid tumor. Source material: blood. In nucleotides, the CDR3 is TGCAGTGCTAGAGCGGGACCAAGCTACAATGAGCAGTTCTTC. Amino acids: CSARAGPSYNEQFF.